Listed below are T cell receptor beta chains from one sample, sequenced in a study of blood T cell repertoires in COVID-19. Generated by immunoSEQ multiplex PCR, the TCRdb table keeps only in-frame clones and is missing some. This sample has tens of thousands of clones; around four fifths occur once, and the top ten carry over 3.5%. The sequencing input was peripheral blood. The receptors come from a man between 60 and 75 years old with acute or convalescent COVID-19. The CDR3 runs from the conserved cysteine through the conserved F or W. A D gene is named only where the DNA matches it firmly. Clone size is stated in some rows and not others, as once, few, many or a class when expanded.

d_gene,v_gene,j_gene,abundance,CDR3nt,CDR3aa
NA,TRBV29-1,TRBJ2-5,NA,TGCAGCGTTTCACAGGGAGGGGAGACCCAGTACTTC,CSVSQGGETQYF
TRBD1,TRBV4-1,TRBJ1-1,NA,TGCGCCAGCGGACCAGGGGGTAGCCCTGAAGCTTTCTTT,CASGPGGSPEAFF
NA,TRBV30,TRBJ1-6,NA,TGTGCCTGGAGTGTTGACATCAATTCACCCCTCCACTTT,CAWSVDINSPLHF
NA,TRBV6-1,TRBJ1-5,NA,TGTGCCAGCAGTGATTCTCTCCGGGGGGTCTACAATCAGCCCCAGCATTTT,CASSDSLRGVYNQPQHF
TRBD1,TRBV5-1,TRBJ1-4,NA,TGCGCCAGCAGCTACTACACGACAGGGTTAAGCGAAAAACTGTTTTTT,CASSYYTTGLSEKLFF
TRBD1,TRBV9,TRBJ2-7,NA,TGTGCCAGCAGCCGCCCCGGGACAGGGACTAACGAGCAGTACTTC,CASSRPGTGTNEQYF
NA,TRBV9,TRBJ2-1,NA,TGTGCCAGCAGTCCTAGTGGGGAGCGCTACAATGAGCAGTTCTTC,CASSPSGERYNEQFF
NA,TRBV7-2,TRBJ1-5,NA,TGTGCCAGCAGCCCTACAGGGTCCGAGATGAGCAATCAGCCCCAGCATTTT,CASSPTGSEMSNQPQHF
NA,TRBV4-1,TRBJ2-2,NA,TGCGCCAGCAGCCAAGACCCGGCGGGCGGGGAGCTGTTTTTT,CASSQDPAGGELFF
TRBD1,TRBV27,TRBJ2-1,NA,TGTGCCAGCAGACAGGGGCCCTCCTACAATGAGCAGTTCTTC,CASRQGPSYNEQFF
NA,TRBV5-4,TRBJ2-5,NA,TGTGCCAGCCGCAGGGACACCACTGTGGAGACCCAGTACTTC,CASRRDTTVETQYF
NA,TRBV5-1,TRBJ1-1,NA,TGCGCCAGCACCTGGGAGGACACTGAAGCTTTCTTT,CASTWEDTEAFF
TRBD1,TRBV29-1,TRBJ1-2,few,TGCAGCGTTGCGGGACAGTTACTATCGGGCTACACCTTC,CSVAGQLLSGYTF
NA,TRBV25-1,TRBJ2-7,NA,TGTGCCAGCAGTGAATATAAGAGGGACGAGCAGTACTTC,CASSEYKRDEQYF
NA,TRBV7-8,TRBJ2-1,NA,TGTGCCAGCAGCTTAAGCCTCCTTTCGGGTGAGCAGTTCTTC,CASSLSLLSGEQFF
TRBD2,TRBV15,TRBJ2-1,NA,TGTGCCACCAGCAGAGCAGCGGGGGGCAATGAGCAGTTCTTC,CATSRAAGGNEQFF
TRBD1,TRBV30,TRBJ1-1,once,TGTGCCGGTAACAGGGGTAACACTGAAGCTTTCTTT,CAGNRGNTEAFF
TRBD1,TRBV29-1,TRBJ2-3,NA,TGCAGCGAAAGACAGGGTGGCACAGATACGCAGTATTTT,CSERQGGTDTQYF
TRBD1,TRBV4-1,TRBJ1-1,NA,TGCGCCAGCAGCCTCCGACAGGGTCACACTGAAGCTTTCTTT,CASSLRQGHTEAFF
TRBD1,TRBV10-3,TRBJ1-4,NA,TGTGCCATCAGTGGGACAGGGGGGGAGAGGGCAACTAATGAAAAACTGTTTTTT,CAISGTGGERATNEKLFF
TRBD1,TRBV25-1,TRBJ2-2,NA,TGTGCCAGCAGTGAATACCTGACAGGGCTCGGGGAGCTGTTTTTT,CASSEYLTGLGELFF
NA,TRBV5-5,TRBJ1-5,once,TGTGCCAGCAGCTTGGAGTCATCATACTATCAGCCCCAGCATTTT,CASSLESSYYQPQHF
NA,TRBV14,TRBJ2-3,NA,TGTGCCAGCAGCCAACAACTAGCAACCACAGATACGCAGTATTTT,CASSQQLATTDTQYF
NA,TRBV5-1,TRBJ1-5,NA,TGCGCCAGCAGCCCGAGAGGGGGGGATCAGCCCCAGCATTTT,CASSPRGGDQPQHF
TRBD1,TRBV6-6,TRBJ1-1,NA,TGTGCCAGCAGTCCAGACAGGGGACGATTGAACACTGAAGCTTTCTTT,CASSPDRGRLNTEAFF
NA,TRBV5-6,TRBJ2-1,NA,TGTGCCAGCAGCTTGAGTAATAGTAATGAGCAGTTCTTC,CASSLSNSNEQFF
NA,TRBV5-1,TRBJ1-1,few,TGCGCCAGCAGCTTGGACAGCTCCATGATGAACACTGAAGCTTTCTTT,CASSLDSSMMNTEAFF